The 6 T cell receptor beta chains below were found in one sample sequenced in a study of blood T cell repertoires in COVID-19. Assay: immunoSEQ multiplex PCR; the TCRdb copy retains only in-frame clones and omits some. The data contain hundreds of thousands of clones, 70% to 90% of them singletons. Sequencing input: peripheral blood. Receptors originate from a woman aged 45-59 years with acute or convalescent COVID-19.

V gene TRBV27 combines with J gene TRBJ1-5, with TRBD1 matching 8 bases. The V segment lost 6 bases and the J segment 0 bases; nucleotides outside the gene matches: 7. Germline CDR1 reads MNHEY; CDR2 reads SMNVEV (reference sequence). The CDR3 totals 16 residues. For the CDR3, the DNA is TGTGCCAGCAGCTTGACAGGGGACGCTAGCAATCAGCCCCAGCATTTT. This translates into CASSLTGDASNQPQHF.

This rearrangement joins TRBV4-3 to TRBJ2-5; D may be TRBD2 (5 bases). The V end lost 0 bases, the J end lost 5 bases, and 13 bases lay between the germline ends. The CDR3 sequence is 15 residues long. Germline V gene data show CDR1 as LGHNA and CDR2 as YSLEER. CDR3: CASSQDWAGGETQYF. The CDR3 DNA reads TGCGCCAGCAGCCAAGATTGGGCGGGTGGGGAGACCCAGTACTTC.

The genes are TRBV13 and TRBJ2-2, with TRBD2 matching 7 bases. There are 17 residues in the CDR3. CDR1 PRHDT and CDR2 FYEKMQ come from the germline V gene (reference sequence). After removal of 2 bases from V and 7 bases from J, the junction contained 13 bases not matched to a gene. CDR3 amino acids: CASSLLRELIEDGELFF. Written as DNA, the CDR3 is TGTGCCAGCAGCTTACTGCGGGAGCTCATCGAGGACGGGGAGCTGTTTTTT. The whole variable domain, filled in from reference TRBV13 and TRBJ2-2, reads AAGVIQSPRHLIKEKRETATLKCYPIPRHDTVYWYQQGPGQDPQFLISFYEKMQSDKGSIPDRFSAQQFSDYHSELNMSSLELGDSALYFCASSLLRELIEDGELFFGEGSRLTVL.

The chain has TRBV27 and TRBJ1-1; D call uncertain. Germline V gene sequence: CDR1 MNHEY, CDR2 SMNVEV (reference sequence). The V and J ends lost 6 bases and 5 bases respectively, with 13 bases between them. The CDR3 spans 13 residues. CDR3 in amino acids: CASRTEWWTEAFF. CDR3 bases: TGTGCCAGCAGAACCGAGTGGTGGACTGAAGCTTTCTTT.

This clone showed up just once. The rearrangement links TRBV5-1 to TRBJ1-1; unclear D gene. This CDR3 has 15 amino acids. Germline-derived CDR1 and CDR2 are SGHRS and YFSETQ. V lost 1 base to trimming and J lost 7 bases, with 17 bases between them. The CDR3 loop is CASSLLGEGPDEAFF. The CDR3 DNA reads as TGCGCCAGCAGCTTGTTGGGAGAGGGCCCAGATGAAGCTTTCTTT.

This chain links TRBV6-5 with TRBJ2-3; TRBD2 aligns across 9 bases. CDR3 length equals 15 residues. The V gene end was trimmed by 6 bases and the J gene end by 4 bases; junction bases not matched to a gene: 8. Germline assignment: CDR1 MNHEY and CDR2 SVGAGI. This CDR3 reads CASRLAAGGSDTQYF. CDR3 DNA: TGTGCCAGCAGGCTCGCTGCGGGGGGGTCAGATACGCAGTATTTT.